The 23 T cell receptor beta chains reported below all come from one sample, sequenced in a study of blood T cell repertoires in COVID-19. Sequenced by immunoSEQ multiplex PCR; TCRdb stores in-frame clones only, minus some. The table records some 65,000 clones, 90% to 95% of them present only once. The material sequenced was peripheral blood. The origin of the receptors is an older man with active COVID-19.

This chain joins TRBV3-1 (or the pseudogene TRBV3-2) and TRBJ1-3; D possibly corresponds to TRBD1 (5 bases). V lost 3 bases to trimming and J lost 3 bases, with 12 bases between them. The CDR3 consists of 15 residues. Germline lookup yields CDR1 LGHDT and CDR2 YNNKEL (reference sequence). CDR3 amino acids: CASSQGGSGGNTIYF. As DNA, the CDR3 is TGTGCCAGCAGCCAGGGGGGATCTGGTGGAAACACCATATATTTT.

The chain combines TRBV5-5 with TRBJ2-6, with D unclear. The V gene lost 4 bases and the J gene lost 2 bases, with 10 bases spanning the gap. Germline loops: CDR1 SGHKS, CDR2 YYEKEE (reference sequence). This CDR3 has 15 residues. In nucleotides, the CDR3 is TGTGCCAGCAGCAAAAGTAGTCCTGGGGCCAACGTCCTGACTTTC. Translated, it gives CASSKSSPGANVLTF.

This chain connects TRBV9 to TRBJ1-4; D may be TRBD1 (5 bases). V was pared by 3 bases and J by 5 bases, with 17 bases between. CDR3 length: 16 amino acids. CDR1 and CDR2 (germline): SGDLS, YYNGEE. The CDR3 loop reads CASSARHGATNEKLFF. The DNA of the CDR3 is TGTGCCAGCAGCGCCAGACATGGGGCGACGAATGAAAAACTGTTTTTT.

The V and J genes are TRBV6-5 and TRBJ1-2; TRBD1 is a possible D gene (5 bases). The CDR3 has 14 amino acids. With 2 bases removed from V and 2 bases from J, the gap between germline ends came to 9 bases. Germline CDR1 and CDR2: MNHEY and SVGAGI. The CDR3 DNA sequence: TGTGCCAGCAGTTACGACGGGGGAAACTATGGCTACACCTTC. Its protein is CASSYDGGNYGYTF.

The J gene is TRBJ1-1, the V gene TRBV2; tentatively, D is TRBD1 (5 bases). The germline gives CDR1 SNHLY, CDR2 FYNNEI. V lost 1 base and J lost 6, with 12 bases in between. This CDR3 region has 14 residues. The CDR3 is CASSEVFGAPEAFF. The CDR3 region has the DNA TGTGCCAGCAGTGAAGTTTTTGGGGCCCCTGAAGCTTTCTTT.

This clone has only one observation. The CDR3 is CASSLMANTEAFF. CDR3 in DNA: TGTGCCAGCAGCTTAATGGCGAACACTGAAGCTTTCTTT. The chain links TRBV7-9 to TRBJ1-1; D unclear. Germline V CDR1 and CDR2: SEHNR, FQNEAQ (reference sequence). This CDR3 is 13 amino acids long. The V end lost 2 bases, the J end lost 1 base, and 5 bases lay between the germline ends.

The V call is TRBV2, the J call TRBJ2-5; 10 bases are a match to TRBD2. Losses at the gene ends were 5 bases for V and 1 base for J; bases not matched to a gene: 7. Per the germline V gene, CDR1 is SNHLY and CDR2 is FYNNEI. CDR3 length: 16 amino acids. Here the CDR3 reads CASSQGQRGGQETQYF. Written as DNA, the CDR3 is TGTGCCAGCAGTCAGGGGCAGCGGGGGGGCCAAGAGACCCAGTACTTC.

The chain employs TRBV6-5 and TRBJ1-2, with 10 bases identical to TRBD1. The germline V gene encodes CDR1 MNHEY and CDR2 SVGAGI. This CDR3 has 14 amino acids. V shed 0 bases and J 7 bases; nucleotides not matched to a gene: 2. The DNA for the CDR3 is TGTGCCAGCAGTTACTCGGACAGGGGGTCTGGCTACACCTTC. Amino acids: CASSYSDRGSGYTF.

This chain links TRBV18 with TRBJ2-7, with 9 nucleotides matching TRBD2. Germline CDR1 and CDR2: KGHSH and LQKENI. The V gene end was trimmed by 3 bases and the J gene end by 4 bases; junction bases not matched to a gene: 16. CDR3 length: 18 amino acids. For the CDR3, the DNA is TGTGCCAGCTCACCGAGACGGGCTTTGCGGGGGGGCAGATACGAGCAGTACTTC. It encodes CASSPRRALRGGRYEQYF.

The chain carries TRBV6-2 or TRBV6-3 and TRBJ2-1, with 10 bases aligning to TRBD2. The CDR3 length is 17 residues. Trimming cost V 2 bases and J 2 bases; bases outside gene matches: 6. Germline CDR1 is MNHEY and CDR2 is SVGEGT. DNA for the CDR3: TGTGCCAGCAGTTACCGAACTAGCGGGGTTGCCTACAATGAGCAGTTCTTC. Its protein product is CASSYRTSGVAYNEQFF.

V gene TRBV3-1 (or the pseudogene TRBV3-2) combines with J gene TRBJ2-2; D gene unclear. There are 13 residues in the CDR3. Germline assignment: CDR1 LGHDT and CDR2 YNNKEL (reference sequence). V shed 1 base and J shed 4 bases, with 4 bases lying between them. CDR3 DNA sequence: TGTGCCAGCAGCCAAGGTAGCACCGGGGAGCTGTTTTTT. It yields the protein CASSQGSTGELFF.

The J gene is TRBJ2-5, the V gene TRBV6-5; TRBD1 is a possible D gene (6 bases). Germline V gene data show CDR1 as MNHEY and CDR2 as SVGAGI. V was trimmed by 2 bases and J by 2 bases, leaving 6 bases between them. CDR3 length: 13 residues. The CDR3: CASSYTGQETQYF. In DNA form, the CDR3 reads TGTGCCAGCAGTTACACAGGGCAAGAGACCCAGTACTTC.

The chain employs TRBV19 and TRBJ1-5; 8 bases are shared with TRBD1. Germline V CDR1 and CDR2: LNHDA, SQIVND (reference sequence). The CDR3 runs to 15 residues. The V gene end was trimmed by 7 bases and the J gene end by 5 bases; junction bases not matched to a gene: 10. Here the CDR3 DNA reads TGTGCCAGTACTGACGGACAGGGACCGTATCAGCCCCAGCATTTT. Protein sequence: CASTDGQGPYQPQHF.

V and J are TRBV6-1 and TRBJ1-3; TRBD1 is a possible D gene (5 bases). The CDR3 extends over 17 amino acids. Trimming removed 3 bases from V and 0 bases from J, with 15 bases in between. Per germline, CDR1 MNHNS and CDR2 SASEGT. The CDR3 DNA follows: TGTGCCAGCAGTGAGGATTCTAGACAGTTCTCTGGAAACACCATATATTTT. This encodes CASSEDSRQFSGNTIYF.

V and J are TRBV15 and TRBJ2-5; possible D gene TRBD2, 6 bases. This CDR3 contains 15 residues. Between the trimmed V and J ends, which lost 2 bases and 2 bases, there was a span of 12 bases. Germline CDR1 and CDR2: LNHNV and YYDKDF (reference sequence). The CDR3 sequence: CATSRKTSTQETQYF. CDR3 coding DNA: TGTGCCACCAGCAGAAAGACTAGTACACAAGAGACCCAGTACTTC.

This chain joins TRBV27 and TRBJ1-2, with 10 nucleotides matching TRBD1. Losses at the gene ends were 3 bases for V and 4 bases for J; bases not matched to a gene: 5. The CDR3 spans 15 residues. Looked up from germline, CDR1 is MNHEY and CDR2 is SMNVEV (reference sequence). The CDR3 reads CASSLGTGAVYGYTF. Written as DNA, the CDR3 is TGTGCCAGCAGTTTGGGGACAGGGGCGGTCTATGGCTACACCTTC.

This clone was found once. The V and J genes are TRBV28 and TRBJ2-7, with D maybe TRBD2 (7 bases). Germline loops: CDR1 MDHEN, CDR2 SYDVKM. This CDR3 comprises 16 residues. Trimming removed 4 bases from V and 3 bases from J, with 19 bases in between. This CDR3 is CASSSRIRGGVYEQYF. For the CDR3, the DNA is TGTGCCAGCAGTTCCCGAATAAGGGGGGGCGTCTACGAGCAGTACTTC.

The chain links TRBV7-9 to TRBJ1-4; the D is unclear. The length of the CDR3 is 15 residues. Germline values: CDR1 SEHNR, CDR2 FQNEAQ (reference sequence). V gave up 1 base and J gave up 4 bases, with 10 bases separating them. The DNA for the CDR3 is TGTGCCAGCAGCTTAGATTCGGGTTATAATGAAAAACTGTTTTTT. Its protein is CASSLDSGYNEKLFF.

The V call is TRBV11-3, the J call TRBJ2-2, with a tentative D call TRBD1 (6 bases). The CDR3 extends over 12 amino acids. V dropped 2 bases and J dropped 8 bases, with 6 bases sitting between them. Germline V gives CDR1 SGHNT, CDR2 YENEEA. The CDR3 protein is CASSLQGGELFF. For the CDR3, the DNA is TGTGCCAGCAGCTTACAGGGGGGGGAGCTGTTTTTT.

J is TRBJ2-1 and V is TRBV5-1; possibly TRBD1 for D (5 bases). V lost 3 bases to trimming and J lost 3 bases, with 13 bases between them. Germline values: CDR1 SGHRS, CDR2 YFSETQ. This CDR3 is 15 amino acids long. The CDR3 DNA is TGCGCCAGCAGCTCAACAGGTTCTGACTACAATGAGCAGTTCTTC. Translation gives CASSSTGSDYNEQFF.

The chain joins TRBV19 to TRBJ1-5, with 11 bases lining up with TRBD1. The CDR3 has 17 amino acids. Germline V CDR1 and CDR2: LNHDA, SQIVND (reference sequence). V shed 5 bases and J 6 bases; nucleotides not matched to a gene: 12. The CDR3 nucleotides are TGTGCCAGTAGTCTTTCCGGGACAGGGGGAAATAGTCAGCCCCAGCATTTT. Residues: CASSLSGTGGNSQPQHF.

This chain uses TRBV7-2 with TRBJ1-1, with TRBD1 as a possible D gene (5 bases). The germline CDR1 and CDR2 sequences are SGHTA and FQGNSA. This CDR3 has 16 residues. V was pared by 2 bases and J by 4 bases, with 17 bases between. The CDR3: CASSLSRRGWGTEAFF. In nucleotides, the CDR3 is TGTGCCAGCAGCTTATCCAGGAGGGGATGGGGCACTGAAGCTTTCTTT.

This clone was seen only a few times. The chain is built from TRBV9 and TRBJ1-1, with 8 positions matching TRBD1. This CDR3 has 15 residues. With V trimmed by 3 bases and J by 1 base, 5 bases remained unmatched. The germline V gene has CDR1 SGDLS and CDR2 YYNGEE. For the CDR3, the DNA is TGTGCCAGCAGCGGATCCGGGACAGGGAACACTGAAGCTTTCTTT. Translation gives CASSGSGTGNTEAFF.